This is a list of T cell receptor beta chains from one sample in a study of preoperative IRX-2 immunotherapy in early breast cancer. TCRdb's copy holds only in-frame clones and misses some; the assay was immunoSEQ multiplex PCR. Of some 59,000 clones listed, approximately 95% were seen once; the top ten hold roughly 1.5%. This material was collected from a patient treated with IRX-2 immunotherapy. These receptors were obtained from a human donor with breast cancer. Each CDR3 is given with its conserved first and last residue. Fields, in order: CDR3 length, clone size, V gene, D gene, J gene, CDR3 DNA, CDR3 protein. The D gene is left open where the match is weak. Rows give clone size only sometimes, using once, few, many, or a class for an expanded clone.

>17|-|TRBV28|TRBD2|TRBJ2-1
TGTGCCAGCAGTATCGCGGGACTAGCGGGAGGATACAATGAGCAGTTCTTC
CASSIAGLAGGYNEQFF
>17|-|TRBV5-1|TRBD2|TRBJ2-5
TGCGCCAGCAGCTCCCGACCAACTAGCGGGATATTGGAGACCCAGTACTTC
CASSSRPTSGILETQYF
>14|-|TRBV10-3|TRBD2|TRBJ2-5
TGTGCCATCGGGACTAGCGGGGCTCAAGAGACCCAGTACTTC
CAIGTSGAQETQYF
>13|-|TRBV11-2|-|TRBJ2-7
TGTGCCAGCAGCTTAGGGAGAGGGGACGAGCAGTACTTC
CASSLGRGDEQYF
>16|once|TRBV4-3|TRBD1|TRBJ2-7
TGCGCCAGCAGCCAAGATATATTGGGGACAGGGACGAGGCAGTACTTC
CASSQDILGTGTRQYF
>13|-|TRBV28|-|TRBJ2-1
TGTGCCAGCAGCCTCCGACAGAACAATGAGCAGTTCTTC
CASSLRQNNEQFF
>16|-|TRBV5-1|-|TRBJ2-1
TGCGCCAGCAGCCGATCCGGGACCCGGCGCGGCAATGAGCAGTTCTTC
CASSRSGTRRGNEQFF
>15|-|TRBV7-2|TRBD2|TRBJ2-5
TGTGCCAGCAGCCGGACTAGAATAGCCCAAGAGACCCAGTACTTC
CASSRTRIAQETQYF
>16|-|TRBV7-3|-|TRBJ2-3
TGTGCCAGCCCAAAACCCGTCGGGGGTAGCACAGATACGCAGTATTTT
CASPKPVGGSTDTQYF
>15|-|TRBV25-1|-|TRBJ2-5
TGTGCCAGCAGTGAATTGGGCAGTGGGTCCGAGACCCAGTACTTC
CASSELGSGSETQYF
>16|-|TRBV5-4|-|TRBJ1-4
TGTGCCAGCAGCGTAAGGGGAGCGGCAGCTAATGAAAAACTGTTTTTT
CASSVRGAAANEKLFF